This TCR beta chain is from a study of type 1 and type 2 diabetes patients. As for the study in general: Magnetic bead positive selection isolated CD4+ or CD8+ T cells from PBMCs.

From germline, CDR1 is SGHTA and CDR2 FQGTGA. The CDR3 length is 13 residues. Trimming shortened V by 4 bases and J by 3 bases, and 7 bases separated the two germline ends. This clonotype has just a few counts. PCR was run on genomic DNA. A primer set of 30 forward and 13 reverse primers amplified the CDR3. In TCRdb, the multiplex PCR reads were re-called with MiXCR into one record per CDR3 protein. The data hold 250,000 to 300,000 distinct CDR3 sequences, with 47% observed a single time. The source is a man younger than 35 with type 2 diabetes. The chain recombines TRBV7-3 with TRBJ2-1; D ambiguous. The sample comprised peripheral blood mononuclear cells (PBMCs). Written as DNA, the CDR3 is TGTGCCAGCAGCTCTGGGTACTACAATGAGCAGTTCTTC. Translating it yields CASSSGYYNEQFF.